The 7 T cell receptor beta chains listed next were all sequenced from one sample in a study of OX40 agonist ivuxolimab in advanced cancers. Method: immunoSEQ multiplex PCR; TCRdb's copy keeps in-frame clones and lacks some. The sample has fewer than 65,000 clones, 90% seen once; the top ten hold 5.4%. Sequenced here: CD4+ or CD8+ T cells sorted from blood, sampled in a trial of the OX40 agonist ivuxolimab. These receptors all stem from an adult with an advanced solid tumor such as melanoma, head and neck, liver or kidney cancer.

The rearrangement links TRBV23-1 to TRBJ1-5; D gene unclear. TRBV23-1 is placed among ORFs of uncertain function. V lost 0 bases and J lost 2, with 11 bases in between. This CDR3 has 16 amino acids. The CDR3 sequence is CASSQSYGKGNQPQHF. The DNA for the CDR3 is TGCGCCAGCAGTCAATCGTACGGGAAGGGCAATCAGCCCCAGCATTTT.

A remark on this clone: This specimen includes other DNA sequences encoding the same CDR3. This chain uses TRBV4-1 with TRBJ1-4; tentatively, D is TRBD1 (5 bases). The length of the CDR3 is 14 residues. Germline V gene sequence: CDR1 MGHRA, CDR2 YSYEKL. Between the trimmed V and J ends, which lost 5 bases and 2 bases, there was a span of 9 bases. CDR3 sequence (DNA): TGCGCCAGCAGCAGGGGTGGGACTAATGAAAAACTGTTTTTT. Its translation: CASSRGGTNEKLFF.

V gene TRBV14 combines with J gene TRBJ1-1; TRBD1 might be the D (5 bases). The CDR3 has 15 amino acids. CDR1 and CDR2 (germline): SGHDN, FVKESK. Trimming cost V 1 base and J 1 base, with 10 bases left between them. In nucleotides, the CDR3 is TGTGCCAGCAGCCAAGGAGACAGTAAGAACACTGAAGCTTTCTTT. Encoded protein: CASSQGDSKNTEAFF.

The chain combines TRBV7-3 with TRBJ2-1; D might be TRBD2 (6 bases). Between the trimmed V and J ends, which lost 4 bases and 4 bases, there was a span of 11 bases. Germline V gives CDR1 SGHTA, CDR2 FQGTGA. The CDR3 sequence is 14 residues long. The CDR3 DNA follows: TGTGCCAGCAGCTCCGGACTACAATACAATGAGCAGTTCTTC. This sequence encodes CASSSGLQYNEQFF.

The chain uses TRBV7-3 and TRBJ2-7; D not certain. The V end lost 1 base, the J end lost 0 bases, and 7 bases lay between the germline ends. The CDR3 contains 14 residues. Germline V gives CDR1 SGHTA, CDR2 FQGTGA. The CDR3 DNA is TGTGCCAGCAGCTTAATAGGCGGCTCCTACGAGCAGTACTTC. Amino acids: CASSLIGGSYEQYF.

This clone was counted a single time. The chain couples TRBV7-6 to TRBJ1-5, with TRBD1 matching 10 bases. Germline assignment: CDR1 SGHVS and CDR2 FNYEAQ. Unmatched junction bases numbered 3, after V lost 3 bases and J lost 4 bases. The CDR3 extends over 15 amino acids. CDR3: CASSLGDRGNQPQHF. Written as DNA, the CDR3 is TGTGCCAGCAGCTTGGGGGACAGGGGAAATCAGCCCCAGCATTTT.

The rearrangement links TRBV5-1 to TRBJ2-1, with D unresolved. V lost 0 bases and J lost 4, with 8 bases in between. The CDR3 length is 14 residues. The germline V gene has CDR1 SGHRS and CDR2 YFSETQ. CDR3 DNA: TGCGCCAGCAGCTTGGGCGGCCGTTACAATGAGCAGTTCTTC. Amino acid sequence: CASSLGGRYNEQFF.